This is a list of T cell receptor beta chains from one sample in a study of response to subunit inactivated influenza vaccine. TCRdb processed the RT-PCR reads anew with MiXCR; each CDR3 protein has one entry. The sample lists 500,000 to 600,000 distinct CDR3 sequences, under 9% occurring once. Sequenced material: PBMCs from blood, taken around 25 months after vaccination. These receptors were collected from a man aged 50 to 75 who received an inactivated influenza vaccine. CDR3s include the opening cysteine and the closing phenylalanine or tryptophan.

cdr3_aa j_call v_call
CSVAGGSMVALEQFF TRBJ2-1 TRBV29-1
CASSESGTGGSEQYF TRBJ2-7 TRBV25-1
CASSQGGVVETQYF TRBJ2-5 TRBV4-2
CASRRAGVDTGELFF TRBJ2-2 TRBV27
CASSHGAGISYEQYF TRBJ2-7 TRBV4-3
CASSQRGQETQYF TRBJ2-5 TRBV12-3/TRBV12-4
CASNDRAYGNQPQHF TRBJ1-5 TRBV6-1
CASSGQVRTDTQYF TRBJ2-3 TRBV5-1
CASRALEGYSGNTIYF TRBJ1-3 TRBV6-1
CSASLPTTNSPEQFF TRBJ2-1 TRBV20-1
CASSQLHRVGRSYEQYF TRBJ2-7 TRBV4-2
CSASSGTGPREQYF TRBJ2-7 TRBV20-1
CASSSNGGVGNTIYF TRBJ1-3 TRBV12-3/TRBV12-4
CASSFLQGTETQYF TRBJ2-5 TRBV3-1
CAWSPKGLAKNIQYF TRBJ2-4 TRBV30
CASSLEGQSSSEQYF TRBJ2-7 TRBV7-2
CSAFRDLQYF TRBJ2-7 TRBV20-1
CASSQESGGIYNEQFF TRBJ2-1 TRBV7-8
CASSLTSGGGEQFF TRBJ2-1 TRBV5-1
CASTTSAQWGRNEQFF TRBJ2-1 TRBV6-1
CASSFPGTNHNEQFF TRBJ2-1 TRBV5-6
CASSFRRGNSEQYF TRBJ2-7 TRBV27
CASSRRLGAETQYF TRBJ2-5 TRBV4-3
CASRGPGQGAQETQYF TRBJ2-5 TRBV2
CSLYRIRGMEAQPQHF TRBJ1-5 TRBV20-1
CASSSLGSGNPNEQFF TRBJ2-1 TRBV7-9
CSARDIRMGLVGEQYF TRBJ2-7 TRBV20-1
CASSTTDGSTDTQYF TRBJ2-3 TRBV7-2
CASSYKALNYEQYF TRBJ2-7 TRBV6-5
CASSLQDREDNEQFF TRBJ2-1 TRBV27
CASSLVPGGYGYTF TRBJ1-2 TRBV7-2
CSVQTVSNQPQHF TRBJ1-5 TRBV29-1
CASRSSWVGSYEQYF TRBJ2-7 TRBV5-5
CASSQDWDRVYNEQFF TRBJ2-1 TRBV4-3
CAIGDHTEAFF TRBJ1-1 TRBV12-5
CASSLTTGHNEQFF TRBJ2-1 TRBV7-9
CASSQVAMQPQHF TRBJ1-5 TRBV4-2
CASSTRTSGYFNEQFF TRBJ2-1 TRBV12-3/TRBV12-4
CASSQKQAINTGELFF TRBJ2-2 TRBV4-3
CASARQGGTDTGELFF TRBJ2-2 TRBV27
CATGLAGEMETQYF TRBJ2-5 TRBV10-3
CATSRKRPRLALTQETQYF TRBJ2-5 TRBV15
CSVESRSSYNEQFF TRBJ2-1 TRBV29-1
CATSDLGPGELFF TRBJ2-2 TRBV24-1
CASRSPDSGYTF TRBJ1-2 TRBV7-9
CASSQDTVIGGELFF TRBJ2-2 TRBV4-2
CASSSRALKGYEQYF TRBJ2-7 TRBV12-3/TRBV12-4
CATSASVPTLNTGELFF TRBJ2-2 TRBV15
CSVEEVFINEQFF TRBJ2-1 TRBV29-1